Shown below are 26 T cell receptor beta chains from a single sample sequenced in a study of Ad26.COV2.S vaccination and SARS-CoV-2 variants. Treatment described: 15 to 20 received Ad26.COV2.S at low or high dose, single or two shots; a few received placebo; per-sample allocation not given. Each sample was drawn 63 days after the first injection (of vaccine or placebo). Generated by immunoSEQ multiplex PCR, the TCRdb table keeps only in-frame clones and is missing some. The sample consists of fewer than 900,000 clones, about 89% of them appearing once. The sequenced sample was peripheral blood, obtained in a trial of Ad26.COV2.S vaccine versus placebo. All receptors come from a person aged 18-60 years who received the Ad26.COV2.S COVID-19 vaccine or a placebo.

The chain uses TRBV30 and TRBJ2-4; a weak D match, TRBD2 (6 bases). CDR3 length equals 13 residues. Trimming pared 4 bases from V and 7 bases from J, leaving 14 bases between. Per germline, CDR1 GTSNPN and CDR2 SVGIG (reference sequence). The CDR3 reads CAWKRDSPNIQYF. The CDR3 bases are TGTGCCTGGAAAAGGGACTCGCCGAACATTCAGTACTTC.

The chain couples TRBV12-5 to TRBJ2-1; D may be TRBD2 (7 bases). This CDR3 region has 15 residues. V dropped 5 bases and J dropped 2 bases, with 13 bases sitting between them. The germline V gene has CDR1 LGHNT and CDR2 FRNRAP. The CDR3 here is CASGPPGGPYNEQFF. The CDR3 nucleotides read TGTGCTAGTGGTCCCCCGGGGGGCCCCTACAATGAGCAGTTCTTC.

The rearrangement uses TRBV29-1 and TRBJ2-1; 7 nucleotides agree with TRBD2. From germline, CDR1 is SQVTM and CDR2 ANQGSEA. J gave up 3 bases and V 5 bases, and 7 bases lay outside the gene matches. This CDR3 region has 14 residues. CDR3 loop: CSVPAAGFYNEQFF. The CDR3 nucleotides are TGCAGCGTTCCGGCAGCGGGGTTCTACAATGAGCAGTTCTTC.

The chain uses TRBV9 and TRBJ2-3, with D uncertain. CDR1 and CDR2 (germline): SGDLS, YYNGEE. Trimming stripped 0 bases from V and 1 base from J, with 9 bases between. CDR3 length: 15 residues. DNA of the CDR3: TGTGCCAGCAGCGTAGGCGTAATAGGCACAGATACGCAGTATTTT. This encodes CASSVGVIGTDTQYF.

Points on this clone: Other DNA sequences within the sample encode an identical CDR3. The chain is built from TRBV18 and TRBJ1-1; D call uncertain. This CDR3 region has 13 residues. CDR1 and CDR2 from the germline V gene are KGHSH and LQKENI. V was shortened by 4 bases and J by 0 bases, with 6 bases between the two germline ends. The CDR3 region has the DNA TGTGCCAGCTCACTAGAGATGAACACTGAAGCTTTCTTT. It encodes CASSLEMNTEAFF.

The genes are TRBV3-1 (or the pseudogene TRBV3-2) and TRBJ2-7; 12 nucleotides agree with TRBD2. The junction had 10 bases not matched to a gene; V was cut back by 0 bases and J by 4 bases. The CDR3 length is 18 residues. Per the germline V gene, CDR1 is LGHDT and CDR2 is YNNKEL (reference sequence). This chain's CDR3 is CASSQDLGMTSGSYEQYF. The CDR3 DNA follows: TGTGCCAGCAGCCAAGATCTTGGGATGACTAGCGGGAGTTACGAGCAGTACTTC.

The J gene is TRBJ2-1, the V gene TRBV10-1; D unclear. The germline V gene has CDR1 WNHNN and CDR2 SYGVQD (reference sequence). The CDR3 extends over 10 amino acids. Trimming removed 8 bases from V and 14 bases from J, with 13 bases in between. The CDR3 region has the DNA TGCGCCAGCGCAGGTGCTTGGGAGTTCTTC. It is translated as CASAGAWEFF.

This chain connects TRBV7-2 to TRBJ2-4, with 8 bases matching TRBD1. CDR1 is SGHTA and CDR2 is FQGNSA in the germline V gene. Trimming cost V 5 bases and J 0 bases; bases outside gene matches: 6. The CDR3 totals 16 residues. This chain's CDR3 is CASSLGQGLAKNIQYF. The CDR3 DNA is TGTGCCAGCAGCCTCGGACAGGGACTAGCCAAAAACATTCAGTACTTC.

The J gene is TRBJ2-3, the V gene TRBV4-2, with 11 positions matching TRBD2. The CDR3 length is 18 residues. The V gene end was trimmed by 0 bases and the J gene end by 6 bases; junction bases not matched to a gene: 11. Germline V gives CDR1 LGHNA, CDR2 YNFKEQ. The CDR3 DNA reads TGTGCCAGCAGCCAAGAATCCGCACTAGCGGGGGCAGGGGATACGCAGTATTTT. Translated: CASSQESALAGAGDTQYF.

Here the CDR3 DNA reads TGTGCCAGCAGGGAACAGGTGGACTATGGCTACACCTTC. This encodes CASREQVDYGYTF. The chain carries TRBV2 and TRBJ1-2; weak D call: TRBD1 (5 bases). This CDR3 contains 13 residues. Germline CDR1 SNHLY, CDR2 FYNNEI. V was shortened by 6 bases and J by 3 bases, with 11 bases between the two germline ends.

The genes are TRBV7-2 and TRBJ1-1; weak D call: TRBD1 (6 bases). The ends were cut back, 1 base at V and 9 bases at J, with 15 bases in the middle. The CDR3 runs to 14 residues. Looked up from germline, CDR1 is SGHTA and CDR2 is FQGNSA. The CDR3 loop reads CASSLDPRDIQAFF. In nucleotides, the CDR3 is TGTGCCAGCAGCTTAGACCCACGGGACATCCAAGCTTTCTTT.

This clone appeared once. The chain joins TRBV6-1 to TRBJ1-2, with D possibly being TRBD1 (6 bases). V was shortened by 1 base and J by 9 bases, with 12 bases between the two germline ends. The CDR3 totals 13 residues. Germline V gene sequence: CDR1 MNHNS, CDR2 SASEGT. The CDR3 reads CASSEVGGSSYTF. In DNA, the CDR3 is TGTGCCAGCAGTGAAGTGGGGGGCTCGAGCTACACCTTC.

The gene calls are TRBV7-9 and TRBJ2-7; 7 bases align to TRBD1. After removal of 4 bases from V and 0 bases from J, the junction contained 3 bases not matched to a gene. The CDR3 contains 14 residues. Germline-derived CDR1 and CDR2 are SEHNR and FQNEAQ (reference sequence). The CDR3 spells CASSWDSSSYEQYF. CDR3 sequence (DNA): TGTGCCAGCAGCTGGGACAGCAGCTCCTACGAGCAGTACTTC.

The chain recombines TRBV6-5 with TRBJ2-1, with 13 bases aligning to TRBD2. Germline lookup yields CDR1 MNHEY and CDR2 SVGAGI. V gave up 5 bases and J gave up 10 bases; unmatched junction bases: 8. CDR3 size: 15 residues. CDR3 bases: TGTGCCAGCAGTCGACTAGCGGGGGGCCCCGACGAGCAGTTCTTC. The encoded protein is CASSRLAGGPDEQFF.

The CDR3 sequence is CASSLEVLNEQFF. The CDR3 nucleotides are TGTGCCAGCAGCTTAGAAGTCCTAAATGAGCAGTTCTTC. The chain couples TRBV7-2 to TRBJ2-1, with D unclear. Germline assignment: CDR1 SGHTA and CDR2 FQGNSA. Trimming left V 1 base short and J 7 bases short, with 8 bases between. CDR3 length: 13 amino acids.

The genes are TRBV7-2 and TRBJ2-4; 12 bases align to TRBD2. The V segment lost 5 bases and the J segment 6 bases; nucleotides outside the gene matches: 5. The germline V gene encodes CDR1 SGHTA and CDR2 FQGNSA. This CDR3 spans 15 amino acids. The CDR3 coding sequence is TGTGCCAGCAGCCGGTCGGGACTAGCGGGAAACATTCAGTACTTC. This translates into CASSRSGLAGNIQYF.

The rearrangement uses TRBV5-1 and TRBJ1-5; D is perhaps TRBD1 (5 bases). This CDR3 has 15 residues. CDR1 is SGHRS and CDR2 is YFSETQ in the germline V gene. V was clipped by 0 bases and J by 4 bases, with 11 bases between them. CDR3 nucleotides: TGCGCCAGCAGCTTGGTGGCAGGGTCTAATCAGCCCCAGCATTTT. Protein sequence: CASSLVAGSNQPQHF.

As regards this clone: At the DNA level, this CDR3 is encoded by other sequences in the same sample as well. J is TRBJ2-7 and V is TRBV18; 9 bases are shared with TRBD1. Germline values: CDR1 KGHSH, CDR2 LQKENI. V lost 0 bases and J lost 0; bases outside the gene matches: 3. There are 16 residues in the CDR3. The CDR3 coding sequence is TGTGCCAGCTCACCACCCGGACAGGGGAGCTCCTACGAGCAGTACTTC. Its translation is CASSPPGQGSSYEQYF.

The chain couples TRBV24-1 to TRBJ1-2; D is ambiguous. The CDR3 sequence is 14 residues long. Germline CDR1 reads KGHDR; CDR2 reads SFDVKD. V was pared by 4 bases and J by 10 bases, with 18 bases between. CDR3 sequence reads: CATSESGRTLDYTF. CDR3 DNA: TGTGCCACCAGTGAGTCTGGACGGACCCTTGACTACACCTTC.

The chain joins TRBV30 to TRBJ1-5; D remains unclear. The CDR3 extends over 12 amino acids. Germline lookup yields CDR1 GTSNPN and CDR2 SVGIG (reference sequence). Trimming left V 2 bases short and J 3 bases short, with 5 bases between. CDR3 sequence reads: CAWSLFNQPQHF. CDR3 bases: TGTGCCTGGAGTCTTTTCAATCAGCCCCAGCATTTT.

The V gene is TRBV24-1, the J gene TRBJ2-7; D uncertain. Germline V gene data show CDR1 as KGHDR and CDR2 as SFDVKD. V lost 1 base, J lost 1 base, and 7 bases lay in between. The CDR3 loop spans 14 amino acids. The chain's CDR3 is CATSDFPWSYEQYF. The CDR3 DNA reads as TGTGCCACCAGTGATTTTCCGTGGTCCTACGAGCAGTACTTC.

This chain connects TRBV7-3 to TRBJ2-2; the D gene is possibly TRBD1 (5 bases). Trimming removed 5 bases from V and 0 bases from J, with 10 bases in between. The germline CDR1 and CDR2 sequences are SGHTA and FQGTGA. This CDR3 has 15 residues. The CDR3 DNA is TGTGCCAGCAGCCCAGACAGATCGAACACCGGGGAGCTGTTTTTT. Protein product: CASSPDRSNTGELFF.

This chain links TRBV10-3 with TRBJ2-7; 7 bases align to TRBD2. Unmatched junction bases numbered 6, after V lost 8 bases and J lost 5 bases. This CDR3 has 12 amino acids. CDR1 is ENHRY, CDR2 SYGVKD, per germline. CDR3 sequence: CAIGGSIHEQYF. CDR3 in DNA: TGTGCCATCGGCGGGAGTATCCACGAGCAGTACTTC.

CDR3 in amino acids: CATRASGQGATEAFF. The CDR3 region has the DNA TGCGCCACCCGTGCTTCGGGACAGGGGGCAACTGAAGCTTTCTTT. V is TRBV4-1 and J is TRBJ1-1; 12 nucleotides agree with TRBD1. Unmatched junction bases numbered 11, after V lost 10 bases and J lost 5 bases. The CDR3 is 15 residues long. Looked up from germline, CDR1 is MGHRA and CDR2 is YSYEKL.

This chain uses TRBV7-2 with TRBJ2-1; the match to TRBD2 covers 10 bases. The germline gives CDR1 SGHTA, CDR2 FQGNSA. This CDR3 spans 17 amino acids. The trim removed 4 bases at V and 2 bases at J, leaving 8 bases unmatched. In DNA, the CDR3 is TGTGCCAGCAGCTCCGCTAGCGGGGGACTAGCCTACAATGAGCAGTTCTTC. Protein product: CASSSASGGLAYNEQFF. Filled out from reference TRBV7-2 and TRBJ2-1, the complete variable domain reads GAGVSQSPSNKVTEKGKDVELRCDPISGHTALYWYRQSLGQGLEFLIYFQGNSAPDKSGLPSDRFSAERTGGSVSTLTIQRTQQEDSAVYLCASSSASGGLAYNEQFFGPGTRLTVL.

The V call is TRBV11-2, the J call TRBJ1-1, with TRBD1 matching 7 bases. The V and J ends lost 5 bases and 5 bases, in that order; junction bases with no gene match: 8. The CDR3 spans 14 residues. Germline assignment: CDR1 SGHAT and CDR2 FQNNGV. The CDR3 here is CASSVRQGPTEAFF. Here the CDR3 DNA reads TGTGCCAGCAGCGTTAGACAGGGACCAACTGAAGCTTTCTTT.